This record covers a single T cell receptor beta chain. Its target is unknown. The data were obtained in a study of CD8+ T cells in alopecia areata. Findings and caveats of the study: Tofacitinib significantly decreased scalp clonality and expanded CD8+ clones among top 100.

This CDR3 is built from 15 residues. V gave up 7 bases and J gave up 4 bases, with 19 bases separating them. Germline V gives CDR1 SGHNT, CDR2 YYREEE (reference sequence). Extracted RNA was reverse transcribed, and the resulting cDNA served as sequencing template. Here immunoSEQ multiplex PCR was the method, and the copy in TCRdb shows in-frame clones only, minus some. This repertoire shows around 110,000 clones, 84% found once; its top ten account for about 24%. This sample's treatment: oral pan-JAK inhibitor, 5-10 mg twice daily. The chain uses TRBV5-4 and TRBJ2-3; a possible D gene is TRBD2 (5 bases). This sequence was found in a human donor with alopecia areata. Sequenced here: CD8+ T cells sorted from blood, sampled at week 24, from a patient treated with tofacitinib. The CDR3 is CASQVGPSTADTQYF. CDR3 in DNA: TGTGCCAGCCAAGTCGGCCCTAGCACGGCAGATACGCAGTATTTT.